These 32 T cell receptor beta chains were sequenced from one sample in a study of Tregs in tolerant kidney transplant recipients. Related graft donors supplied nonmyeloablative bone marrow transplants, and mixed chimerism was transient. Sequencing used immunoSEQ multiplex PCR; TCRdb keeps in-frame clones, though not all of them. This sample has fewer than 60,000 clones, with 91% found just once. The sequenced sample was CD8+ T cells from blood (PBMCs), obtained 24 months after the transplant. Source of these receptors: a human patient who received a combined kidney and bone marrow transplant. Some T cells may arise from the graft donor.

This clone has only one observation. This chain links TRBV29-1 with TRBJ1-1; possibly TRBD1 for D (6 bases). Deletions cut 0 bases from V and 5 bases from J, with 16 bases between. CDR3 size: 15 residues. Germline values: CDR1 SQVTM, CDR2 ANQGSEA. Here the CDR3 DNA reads TGCAGCGTTGAAGATCAAGGCAGGGGAGGGACTGAAGCTTTCTTT. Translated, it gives CSVEDQGRGGTEAFF.

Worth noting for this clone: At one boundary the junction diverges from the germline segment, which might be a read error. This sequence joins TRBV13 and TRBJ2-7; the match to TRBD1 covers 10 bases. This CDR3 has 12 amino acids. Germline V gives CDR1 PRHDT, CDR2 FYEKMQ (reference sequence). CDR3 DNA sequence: TGTGCCAGCAGCACCGGGACAGGGGCAACGCGCTTC. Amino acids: CASSTGTGATRF.

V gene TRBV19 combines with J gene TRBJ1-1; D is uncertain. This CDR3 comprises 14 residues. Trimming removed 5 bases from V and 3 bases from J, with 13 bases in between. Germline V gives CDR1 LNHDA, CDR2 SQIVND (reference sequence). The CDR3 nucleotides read TGTGCCAGTAGTCCTTACGGAGGACACACTGAAGCTTTCTTT. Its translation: CASSPYGGHTEAFF.

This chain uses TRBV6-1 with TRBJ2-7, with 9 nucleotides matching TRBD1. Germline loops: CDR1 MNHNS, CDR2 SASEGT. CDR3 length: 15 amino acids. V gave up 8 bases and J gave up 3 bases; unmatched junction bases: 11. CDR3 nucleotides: TGTGCCAGCTTTCCAACCGGGACAGGGATCTACGAGCAGTACTTC. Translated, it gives CASFPTGTGIYEQYF.

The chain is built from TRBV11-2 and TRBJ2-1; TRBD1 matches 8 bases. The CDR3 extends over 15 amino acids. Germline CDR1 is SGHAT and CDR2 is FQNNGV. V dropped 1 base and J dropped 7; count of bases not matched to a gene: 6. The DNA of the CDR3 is TGTGCCAGCAGCTTAGGTCAGGGGGCGGGAAATGAGCAGTTCTTC. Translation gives CASSLGQGAGNEQFF.

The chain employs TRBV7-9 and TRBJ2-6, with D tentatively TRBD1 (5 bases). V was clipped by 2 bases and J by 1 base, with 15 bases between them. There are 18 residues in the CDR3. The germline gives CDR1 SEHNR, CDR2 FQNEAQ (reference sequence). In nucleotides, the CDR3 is TGTGCCAGCAGCTTATCTGGGGCGAGTTTATCTGGGGCCAACGTCCTGACTTTC. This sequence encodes CASSLSGASLSGANVLTF. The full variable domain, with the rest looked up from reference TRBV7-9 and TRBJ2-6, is DTGVSQNPRHKITKRGQNVTFRCDPISEHNRLYWYRQTLGQGPEFLTYFQNEAQLEKSRLLSDRFSAERPKGSFSTLEIQRTEQGDSAMYLCASSLSGASLSGANVLTFGAGSRLTVL.

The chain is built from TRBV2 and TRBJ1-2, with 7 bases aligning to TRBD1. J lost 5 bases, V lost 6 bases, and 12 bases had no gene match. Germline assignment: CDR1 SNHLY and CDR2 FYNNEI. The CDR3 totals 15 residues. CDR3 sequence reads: CASRLGTVRNYGYTF. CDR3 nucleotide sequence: TGTGCCAGCAGGCTCGGGACAGTCCGGAATTATGGCTACACCTTC.

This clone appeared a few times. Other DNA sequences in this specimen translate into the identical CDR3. The CDR3 is CASSEAGDQPQHF. CDR3 coding DNA: TGTGCCAGCAGTGAAGCAGGGGACCAGCCCCAGCATTTT. The chain has TRBV6-5 and TRBJ1-5; tentative D call: TRBD1 (6 bases). V dropped 5 bases and J dropped 7 bases, with 12 bases sitting between them. CDR1 is MNHEY and CDR2 is SVGAGI in the germline V gene. The CDR3 consists of 13 residues.

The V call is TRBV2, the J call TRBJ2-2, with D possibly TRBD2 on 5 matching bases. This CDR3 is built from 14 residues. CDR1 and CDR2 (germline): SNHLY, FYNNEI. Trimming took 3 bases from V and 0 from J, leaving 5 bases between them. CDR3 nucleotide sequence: TGTGCCAGCAGTGACGGGACGAACACCGGGGAGCTGTTTTTT. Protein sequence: CASSDGTNTGELFF.

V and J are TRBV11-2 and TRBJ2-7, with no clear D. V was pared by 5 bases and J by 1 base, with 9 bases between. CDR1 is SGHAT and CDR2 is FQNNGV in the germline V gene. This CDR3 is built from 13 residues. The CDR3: CASSLPWSYEQYF. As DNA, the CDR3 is TGTGCCAGCAGCCTACCCTGGTCCTACGAGCAGTACTTC.

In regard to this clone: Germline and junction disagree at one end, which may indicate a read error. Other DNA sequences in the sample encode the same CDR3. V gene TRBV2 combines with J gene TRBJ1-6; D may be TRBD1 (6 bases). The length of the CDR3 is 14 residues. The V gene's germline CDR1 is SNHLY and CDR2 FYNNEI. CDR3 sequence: CASKSGGSYSPLHF. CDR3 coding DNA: TGTGCCAGCAAGTCTGGGGGCTCTTATTCCCCCCTCCACTTT.

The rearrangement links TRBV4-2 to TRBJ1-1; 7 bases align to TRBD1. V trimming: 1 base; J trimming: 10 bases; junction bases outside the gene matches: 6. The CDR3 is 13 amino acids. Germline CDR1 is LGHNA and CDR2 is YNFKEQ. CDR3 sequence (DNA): TGTGCCAGCAGCCAAGGTCGCCAGGGGGGAGCTTTCTTT. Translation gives CASSQGRQGGAFF.

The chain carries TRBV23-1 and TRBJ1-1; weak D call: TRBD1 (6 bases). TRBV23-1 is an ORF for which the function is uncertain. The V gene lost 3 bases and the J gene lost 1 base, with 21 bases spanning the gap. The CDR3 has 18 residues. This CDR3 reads CASSHLIFEGGANTEAFF. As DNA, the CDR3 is TGCGCCAGCAGTCATCTGATTTTTGAGGGGGGGGCGAACACTGAAGCTTTCTTT.

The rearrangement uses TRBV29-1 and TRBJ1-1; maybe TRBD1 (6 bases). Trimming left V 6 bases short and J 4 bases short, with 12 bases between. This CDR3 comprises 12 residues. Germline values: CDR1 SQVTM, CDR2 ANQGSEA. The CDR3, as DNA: TGCAGCGTGGCTACAGGGTTCACTGAAGCTTTCTTT. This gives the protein CSVATGFTEAFF. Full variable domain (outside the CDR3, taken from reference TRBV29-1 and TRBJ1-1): SAVISQKPSRDICQRGTSLTIQCQVDSQVTMMFWYRQQPGQSLTLIATANQGSEATYESGFVIDKFPISRPNLTFSTLTVSNMSPEDSSIYLCSVATGFTEAFFGQGTRLTVV.

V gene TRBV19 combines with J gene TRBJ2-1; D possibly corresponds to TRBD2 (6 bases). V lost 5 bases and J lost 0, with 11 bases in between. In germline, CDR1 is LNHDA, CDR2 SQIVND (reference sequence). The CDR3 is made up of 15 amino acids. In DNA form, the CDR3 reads TGTGCCAGTAGTCTAGCGTCGAGCTCCTACAATGAGCAGTTCTTC. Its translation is CASSLASSSYNEQFF.

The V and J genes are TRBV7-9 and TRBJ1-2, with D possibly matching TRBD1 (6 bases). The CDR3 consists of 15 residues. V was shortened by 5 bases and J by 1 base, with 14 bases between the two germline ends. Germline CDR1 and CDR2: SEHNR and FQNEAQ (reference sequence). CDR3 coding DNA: TGTGCCAGCAGCGGACAGACTTTAAGTAACTATGGCTACACCTTC. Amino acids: CASSGQTLSNYGYTF. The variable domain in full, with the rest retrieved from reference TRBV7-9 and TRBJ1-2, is DTGVSQNPRHKITKRGQNVTFRCDPISEHNRLYWYRQTLGQGPEFLTYFQNEAQLEKSRLLSDRFSAERPKGSFSTLEIQRTEQGDSAMYLCASSGQTLSNYGYTFGSGTRLTVV.

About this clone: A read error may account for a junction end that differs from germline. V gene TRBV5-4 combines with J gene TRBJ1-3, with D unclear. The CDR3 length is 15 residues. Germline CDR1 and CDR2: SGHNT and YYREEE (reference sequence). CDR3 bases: TGCGCCAGCAGCCAAGGAGCTCGAGCCGGAAACACCATATATTTT. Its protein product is CASSQGARAGNTIYF.

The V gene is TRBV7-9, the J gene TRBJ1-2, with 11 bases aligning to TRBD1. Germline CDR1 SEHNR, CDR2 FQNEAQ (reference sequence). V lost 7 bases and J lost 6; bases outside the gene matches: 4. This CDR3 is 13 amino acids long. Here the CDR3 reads CASIPGQGDGYTF. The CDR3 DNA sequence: TGTGCCAGCATCCCGGGACAGGGGGATGGCTACACCTTC.

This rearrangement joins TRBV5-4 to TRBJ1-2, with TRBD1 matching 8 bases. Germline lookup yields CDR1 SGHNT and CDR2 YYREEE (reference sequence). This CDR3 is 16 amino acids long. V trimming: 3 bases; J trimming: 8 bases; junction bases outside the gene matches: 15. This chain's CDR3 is CASSSLSGQGAEGYTF. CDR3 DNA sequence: TGTGCCAGCAGCTCATTAAGTGGCCAGGGGGCGGAGGGCTACACCTTC.

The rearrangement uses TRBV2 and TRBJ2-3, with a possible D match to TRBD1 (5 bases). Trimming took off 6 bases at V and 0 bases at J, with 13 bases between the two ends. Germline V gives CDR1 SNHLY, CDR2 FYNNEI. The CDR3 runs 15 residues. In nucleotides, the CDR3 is TGTGCCAGCAGAAGGGGCGGTCTTAGCACAGATACGCAGTATTTT. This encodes CASRRGGLSTDTQYF.

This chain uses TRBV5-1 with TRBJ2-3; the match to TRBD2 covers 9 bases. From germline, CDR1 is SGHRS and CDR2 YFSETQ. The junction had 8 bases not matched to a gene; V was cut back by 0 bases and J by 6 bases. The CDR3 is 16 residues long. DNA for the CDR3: TGCGCCAGCAGCTTGGATGGTAGCGGGGGCCGCGATACGCAGTATTTT. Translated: CASSLDGSGGRDTQYF.

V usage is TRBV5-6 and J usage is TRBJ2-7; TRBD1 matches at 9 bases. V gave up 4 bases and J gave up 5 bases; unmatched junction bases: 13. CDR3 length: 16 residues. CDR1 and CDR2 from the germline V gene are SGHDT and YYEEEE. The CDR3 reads CASSPAPGQGGNEQYF. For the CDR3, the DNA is TGTGCCAGCAGCCCGGCGCCGGGACAGGGTGGTAACGAGCAGTACTTC.

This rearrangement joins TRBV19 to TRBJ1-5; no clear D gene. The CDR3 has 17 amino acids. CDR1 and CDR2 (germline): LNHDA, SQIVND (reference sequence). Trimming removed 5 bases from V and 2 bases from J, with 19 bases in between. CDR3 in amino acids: CASSYGLRWLGNQPQHF. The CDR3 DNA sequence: TGTGCCAGTAGTTATGGACTCAGGTGGCTAGGCAATCAGCCCCAGCATTTT.

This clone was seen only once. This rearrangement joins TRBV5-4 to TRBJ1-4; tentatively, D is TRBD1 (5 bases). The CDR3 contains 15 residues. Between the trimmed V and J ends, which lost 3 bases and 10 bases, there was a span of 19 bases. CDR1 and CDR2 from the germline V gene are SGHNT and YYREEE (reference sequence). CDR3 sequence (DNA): TGTGCCAGCAGCTGGTCAGGGACTGGACTTGGAAAACTGTTTTTT. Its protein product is CASSWSGTGLGKLFF.

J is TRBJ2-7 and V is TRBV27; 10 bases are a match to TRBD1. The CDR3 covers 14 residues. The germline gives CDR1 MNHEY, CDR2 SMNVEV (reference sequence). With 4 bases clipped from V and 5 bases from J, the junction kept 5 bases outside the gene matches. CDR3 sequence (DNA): TGTGCCAGCAGTTCAACTGGACAGGGGGACGAGCAGTACTTC. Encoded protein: CASSSTGQGDEQYF.

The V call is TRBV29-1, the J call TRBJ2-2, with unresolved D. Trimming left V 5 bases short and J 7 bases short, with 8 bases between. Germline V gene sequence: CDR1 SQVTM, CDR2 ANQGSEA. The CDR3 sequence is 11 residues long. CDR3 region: CSVPVGGELFF. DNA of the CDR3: TGCAGCGTTCCGGTTGGCGGGGAGCTGTTTTTT.

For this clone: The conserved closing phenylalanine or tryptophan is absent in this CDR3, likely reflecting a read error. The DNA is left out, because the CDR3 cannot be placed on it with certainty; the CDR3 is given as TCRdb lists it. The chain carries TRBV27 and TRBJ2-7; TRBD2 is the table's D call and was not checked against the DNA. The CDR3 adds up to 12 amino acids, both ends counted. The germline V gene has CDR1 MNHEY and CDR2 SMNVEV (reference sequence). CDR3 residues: CASSYRGLFGEP.

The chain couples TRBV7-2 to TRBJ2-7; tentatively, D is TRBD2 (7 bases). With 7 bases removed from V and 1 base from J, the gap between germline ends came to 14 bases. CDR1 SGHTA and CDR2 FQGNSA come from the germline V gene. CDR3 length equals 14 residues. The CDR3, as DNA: TGTGCCAGCAAAGGGGGGGGGTTATCCTACGAGCAGTACTTC. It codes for CASKGGGLSYEQYF.

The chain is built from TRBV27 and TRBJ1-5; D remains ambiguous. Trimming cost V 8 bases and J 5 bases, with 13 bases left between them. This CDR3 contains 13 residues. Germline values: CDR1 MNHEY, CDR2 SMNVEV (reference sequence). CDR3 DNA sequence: TGTGCCAGCGCTCGTACTTCCCATCAGCCCCAGCATTTT. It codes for CASARTSHQPQHF.

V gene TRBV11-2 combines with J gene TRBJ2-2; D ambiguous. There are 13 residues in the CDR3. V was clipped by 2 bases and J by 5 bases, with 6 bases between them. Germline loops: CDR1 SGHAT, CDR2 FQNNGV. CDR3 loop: CASSLFMTGELFF. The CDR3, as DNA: TGTGCCAGCAGCTTATTCATGACCGGGGAGCTGTTTTTT.

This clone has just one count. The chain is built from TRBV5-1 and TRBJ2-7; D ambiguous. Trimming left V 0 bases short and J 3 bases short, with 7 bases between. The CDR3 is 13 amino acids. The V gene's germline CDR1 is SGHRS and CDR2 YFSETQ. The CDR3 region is CASSLGVNYEQYF. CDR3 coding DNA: TGCGCCAGCAGCTTGGGAGTAAACTACGAGCAGTACTTC.

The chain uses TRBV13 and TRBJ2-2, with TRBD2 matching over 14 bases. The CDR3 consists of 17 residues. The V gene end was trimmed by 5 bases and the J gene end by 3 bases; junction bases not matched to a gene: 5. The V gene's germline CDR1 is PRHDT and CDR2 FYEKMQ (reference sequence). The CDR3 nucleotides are TGTGCCAGCAGCCCCTTGGGACTAGCGGGGGACACCGGGGAGCTGTTTTTT. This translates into CASSPLGLAGDTGELFF.